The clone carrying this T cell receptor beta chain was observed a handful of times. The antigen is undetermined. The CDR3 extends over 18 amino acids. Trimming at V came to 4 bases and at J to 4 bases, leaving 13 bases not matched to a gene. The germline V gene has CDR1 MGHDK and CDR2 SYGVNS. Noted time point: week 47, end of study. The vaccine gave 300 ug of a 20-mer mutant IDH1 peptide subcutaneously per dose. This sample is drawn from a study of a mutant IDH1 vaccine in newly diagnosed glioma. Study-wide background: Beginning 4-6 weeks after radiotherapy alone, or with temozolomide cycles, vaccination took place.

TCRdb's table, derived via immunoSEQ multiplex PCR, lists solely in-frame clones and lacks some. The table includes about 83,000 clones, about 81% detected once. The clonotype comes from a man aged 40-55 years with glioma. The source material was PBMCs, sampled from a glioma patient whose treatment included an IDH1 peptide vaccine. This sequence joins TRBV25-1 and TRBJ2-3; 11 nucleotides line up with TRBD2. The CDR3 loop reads CASSAFRLAGFSPDTQYF. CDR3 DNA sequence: TGTGCCAGCAGTGCCTTCAGACTAGCGGGATTCTCGCCAGATACGCAGTATTTT.